This paragraph reports one T cell receptor (beta chain). In the authors' methods: Amplification of reference gene primers provided the estimated nucleated cell counts. Assay: immunoSEQ multiplex PCR; the TCRdb copy retains only in-frame clones and omits some. V, J and clone size derive from that table, while D and trimming were established from the DNA sequence. The sample contains some 260,000 clones, approximately 89% of which appear only once. Seattle-derived patients entered the study during active infection and were followed longitudinally. The data stem from a study of blood T cell repertoires in COVID-19. Whole-study context: Samples came from the United States, Italy and Spain, spanning acute and convalescent COVID-19. From T cells, B-cell-depleted T cells, or PBMCs came the material, which was cDNA or gDNA.

V was shortened by 3 bases and J by 3 bases, with 14 bases between the two germline ends. Germline values: CDR1 MNHNS, CDR2 SASEGT. This CDR3 is built from 15 residues. The chain joins TRBV6-1 to TRBJ1-1; the D gene is possibly TRBD1 (5 bases). The sequenced sample consisted of peripheral blood. This receptor was identified in a woman in her 70s with COVID-19, enrolled during active disease. CDR3 DNA: TGTGCCAGCAGTGACCACAGGAGAGGTGACACTGAAGCTTTCTTT. This gives the protein CASSDHRRGDTEAFF.